This entry concerns a single T cell receptor beta chain. This sample stems from a study of molecular identifiers for immune sequencing clone quantification. TCRdb redid the calling of the PCR reads with MiXCR, one entry per CDR3 protein. The sample has 400,000 to 600,000 distinct CDR3 sequences; around a fifth are singletons. Germline CDR1 SGHDT, CDR2 YYEEEE. The length of the CDR3 is 13 residues. Trimming cost V 7 bases and J 4 bases, with 15 bases left between them. The chain carries TRBV5-6 and TRBJ2-7; D is possibly TRBD2 (5 bases). Input material: naive CD8+ T cells from blood, with Jurkat cell RNA spiked in. Described subset: FACS-sorted CD8+CD4-CCR7+CD45RA+ naive T cells. This sequence originates from a human donor in good health. Some libraries in this study had Jurkat cell RNA spiked in. This CDR3 is CASGHGLVYEQYF. In DNA, the CDR3 is TGTGCCAGCGGCCACGGACTTGTATACGAGCAGTACTTC. Looking up the rest from reference TRBV5-6 and TRBJ2-7 gives the full variable domain: DAGVTQSPTHLIKTRGQQVTLRCSPKSGHDTVSWYQQALGQGPQFIFQYYEEEERQRGNFPDRFSGHQFPNYSSELNVNALLLGDSALYLCASGHGLVYEQYFGPGTRLTVT.